Below, 20 T cell receptor beta chains from the same sample are listed, as sequenced in a study of CD8 T cells in ankylosing spondylitis. TCRdb independently ran MiXCR on the 5' RACE reads; one entry per CDR3 protein. The sample has some 800,000 distinct CDR3 sequences; around 11% are singletons. Study-wide findings and caveats: Ankylosing spondylitis blood appeared to be characterized by a TCR beta motif of roughly eight highly homologous variants.

Their antigen targets remain unknown. Sequencing was carried out using blood, either unsorted or a sorted T cell fraction (not recorded which). The receptor set was obtained from a male donor with ankylosing spondylitis.

The rearrangement links TRBV11-2 to TRBJ2-2, with 10 positions matching TRBD2. J lost 3 bases, V lost 3 bases, and 10 bases had no gene match. CDR3 size: 18 residues. The V gene's germline CDR1 is SGHAT and CDR2 FQNNGV. The DNA of the CDR3 is TGTGCCAGCAGCTTGTATCTATTAGCGGGGGGCGACACCGGGGAGCTGTTTTTT. It translates to CASSLYLLAGGDTGELFF.

The CDR3 region is CASSPPFREQYF. The DNA of the CDR3 is TGTGCCAGCAGCCCACCTTTTCGAGAGCAGTACTTC. This chain uses TRBV14 with TRBJ2-7; D is ambiguous. CDR3 length equals 12 residues. Germline V gene lookup returns CDR1 SGHDN and CDR2 FVKESK. Trimming removed 4 bases at V and 7 bases at J, with 11 bases between.

This clonotype was observed a few times. The J gene is TRBJ2-5, the V gene TRBV18, with 7 bases identical to TRBD1. With 4 bases clipped from V and 4 bases from J, the junction kept 3 bases outside the gene matches. This CDR3 contains 13 residues. Germline V gene lookup returns CDR1 KGHSH and CDR2 LQKENI. The chain's CDR3 is CASSRGTAETQYF. CDR3 nucleotide sequence: TGTGCCAGCTCACGAGGGACAGCAGAGACCCAGTACTTC.

The chain links TRBV2 to TRBJ2-1; D unclear. V lost 3 bases to trimming and J lost 6 bases, with 12 bases between them. This CDR3 comprises 14 residues. Germline V gene data show CDR1 as SNHLY and CDR2 as FYNNEI. The CDR3 region is CASSDLELGNEQFF. The CDR3 DNA is TGTGCCAGCAGTGATTTGGAGCTAGGCAATGAGCAGTTCTTC.

The chain combines TRBV20-1 with TRBJ2-3; D unclear. The germline V gene has CDR1 DFQATT and CDR2 SNEGSKA (reference sequence). This CDR3 has 13 amino acids. V lost 1 base, J lost 3 bases, and 8 bases lay in between. CDR3 amino acids: CSARGAPTDTQYF. CDR3 nucleotides: TGCAGTGCTAGAGGGGCACCAACAGATACGCAGTATTTT.

The chain couples TRBV27 to TRBJ1-4; D may be TRBD1 (6 bases). Germline values: CDR1 MNHEY, CDR2 SMNVEV (reference sequence). CDR3 size: 15 residues. The V gene lost 5 bases and the J gene lost 7 bases, with 17 bases spanning the gap. The CDR3 nucleotides are TGTGCCAGCAGTACGCACAGGGCAATGCCTGAAAAACTGTTTTTT. This codes for CASSTHRAMPEKLFF.

This clonotype was picked up a small number of times. The chain uses TRBV5-4 and TRBJ2-3; 13 bases fit TRBD2. The CDR3 is 16 amino acids. Germline CDR1 and CDR2: SGHNT and YYREEE (reference sequence). Trimming took 3 bases from V and 11 from J; bases not matched to a gene: 12. CDR3 residues: CASSSPGTSGTPRQYF. The DNA of the CDR3 is TGTGCCAGCAGCTCGCCCGGGACTAGCGGGACCCCGCGGCAGTATTTT.

This clonotype was seen at least ten times. The chain is built from TRBV12-3 or TRBV12-4 and TRBJ1-5; D not certain. V was cut by 2 bases and J by 7 bases, with 15 bases left in between. This CDR3 contains 15 residues. This chain's CDR3 is CASSLNRVGIQPQHF. Written as DNA, the CDR3 is TGTGCCAGCAGTTTAAATCGAGTAGGAATACAGCCCCAGCATTTT.

The CDR3 loop reads CSATRGDGATQYF. The CDR3 region has the DNA TGCAGTGCCACCAGGGGCGATGGAGCGACCCAGTACTTC. The chain recombines TRBV20-1 with TRBJ2-5; D is perhaps TRBD1 (6 bases). The germline gives CDR1 DFQATT, CDR2 SNEGSKA (reference sequence). Trimming removed 6 bases at V and 7 bases at J, with 18 bases between. CDR3 length: 13 amino acids.

This clonotype was seen at least ten times. The chain employs TRBV12-3 or TRBV12-4 and TRBJ2-1; no clear D gene. V lost 3 bases and J lost 8, with 17 bases in between. This CDR3 is 15 amino acids long. The CDR3 nucleotides read TGTGCCAGCAGTTTTAAACAGCCAATCGCCGATGAGCAGTTCTTC. It codes for CASSFKQPIADEQFF.

The V and J genes are TRBV5-1 and TRBJ2-1; D may match TRBD1 or TRBD2 (6 bases each). The CDR3 length is 16 residues. Germline values: CDR1 SGHRS, CDR2 YFSETQ. The V gene lost 0 bases and the J gene lost 4 bases, with 14 bases spanning the gap. The CDR3 region is CASSLDRGRGYNEQFF. CDR3 coding DNA: TGCGCCAGCAGCTTGGATCGGGGGCGTGGATACAATGAGCAGTTCTTC.

The rearrangement links TRBV6-1 to TRBJ2-7; perhaps TRBD2 as D (6 bases). The V end was cut by 6 bases, the J end by 2 bases, with 14 bases between. Germline assignment: CDR1 MNHNS and CDR2 SASEGT. CDR3 length: 14 amino acids. The CDR3 DNA follows: TGTGCCAGCAGCGTACCGGGAGAGGCCTACGAGCAGTACTTC. It yields the protein CASSVPGEAYEQYF.

The chain couples TRBV27 to TRBJ1-1; 10 bases are a match to TRBD1. This CDR3 region has 15 residues. Unmatched junction bases numbered 4, after V lost 6 bases and J lost 0 bases. Germline values: CDR1 MNHEY, CDR2 SMNVEV (reference sequence). The CDR3 is CASRAGQGMNTEAFF. CDR3 bases: TGTGCCAGCAGGGCGGGACAGGGGATGAACACTGAAGCTTTCTTT.

This clonotype was counted between two and nine times. The chain uses TRBV20-1 and TRBJ2-7; D unresolved. CDR3 size: 13 residues. CDR1 and CDR2 from the germline V gene are DFQATT and SNEGSKA (reference sequence). With 3 bases removed from V and 2 bases from J, the gap between germline ends came to 11 bases. CDR3 in DNA: TGCAGTGCTAGCACCATAGGGACCTACGAGCAGTACTTC. Translated: CSASTIGTYEQYF.

The V and J genes are TRBV20-1 and TRBJ1-4; D call uncertain. Germline V gives CDR1 DFQATT, CDR2 SNEGSKA (reference sequence). The V end lost 5 bases, the J end lost 2 bases, and 9 bases lay between the germline ends. The CDR3 runs 13 residues. The CDR3 DNA sequence: TGCAGTGCTCTCGTGGGGACTAATGAAAAACTGTTTTTT. As protein: CSALVGTNEKLFF.

This clonotype was detected many times. This chain joins TRBV29-1 and TRBJ2-3, with D possibly TRBD1 on 5 matching bases. Deletions cut 4 bases from V and 1 base from J, with 12 bases between. Per the germline V gene, CDR1 is SQVTM and CDR2 is ANQGSEA. This CDR3 comprises 14 residues. The CDR3 region is CSVVWYRRTDTQYF. The DNA of the CDR3 is TGCAGCGTTGTATGGTACAGGCGCACAGATACGCAGTATTTT.

The rearrangement links TRBV6-1 to TRBJ2-1; possibly TRBD2 for D (5 bases). Germline assignment: CDR1 MNHNS and CDR2 SASEGT. CDR3 length equals 15 residues. The V and J ends lost 4 bases and 8 bases respectively, with 18 bases between them. Written as DNA, the CDR3 is TGTGCCAGCAGTGGGGGAAGATTCGGGGTGGATGAGCAGTTCTTC. Its translation is CASSGGRFGVDEQFF.

The V call is TRBV7-6, the J call TRBJ2-1; no reliable D call. Germline V gene sequence: CDR1 SGHVS, CDR2 FNYEAQ. CDR3 length equals 16 residues. Trimming removed 2 bases from V and 7 bases from J, with 18 bases in between. In DNA, the CDR3 is TGTGCCAGCAGCTTACCCCCAGGATCCTTGGAAAATGAGCAGTTCTTC. Protein product: CASSLPPGSLENEQFF.

This chain uses TRBV6-2 or TRBV6-3 with TRBJ2-3; D uncertain. Germline assignment: CDR1 MNHEY and CDR2 SVGEGT. Trimming shortened V by 6 bases and J by 6 bases, and 16 bases separated the two germline ends. The CDR3 is 14 amino acids. CDR3 protein: CASSQDVVRDTQYF. The CDR3 coding sequence is TGTGCCAGCAGCCAAGATGTGGTCCGGGATACGCAGTATTTT.

Only a few counts were recorded for this clonotype. V is TRBV4-3 and J is TRBJ2-1; unclear D gene. Germline-derived CDR1 and CDR2 are LGHNA and YSLEER. The V end was cut by 0 bases, the J end by 4 bases, with 10 bases between. The CDR3 length is 15 residues. CDR3 DNA: TGCGCCAGCAGCCAAGATCGGGCAGAGTACAATGAGCAGTTCTTC. It encodes CASSQDRAEYNEQFF.